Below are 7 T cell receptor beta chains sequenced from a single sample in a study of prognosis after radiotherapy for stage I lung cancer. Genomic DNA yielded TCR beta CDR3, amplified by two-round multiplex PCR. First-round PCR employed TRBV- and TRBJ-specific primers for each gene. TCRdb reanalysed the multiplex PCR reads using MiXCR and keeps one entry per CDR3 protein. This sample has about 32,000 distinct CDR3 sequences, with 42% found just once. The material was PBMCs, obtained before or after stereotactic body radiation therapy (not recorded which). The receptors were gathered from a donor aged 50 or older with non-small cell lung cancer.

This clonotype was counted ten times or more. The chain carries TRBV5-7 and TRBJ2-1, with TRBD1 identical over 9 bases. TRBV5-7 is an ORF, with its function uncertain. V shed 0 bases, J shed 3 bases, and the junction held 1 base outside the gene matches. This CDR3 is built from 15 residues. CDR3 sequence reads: CASSLGQGDYNEQFF. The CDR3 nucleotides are TGTGCCAGCAGCTTGGGACAGGGGGACTACAATGAGCAGTTCTTC.

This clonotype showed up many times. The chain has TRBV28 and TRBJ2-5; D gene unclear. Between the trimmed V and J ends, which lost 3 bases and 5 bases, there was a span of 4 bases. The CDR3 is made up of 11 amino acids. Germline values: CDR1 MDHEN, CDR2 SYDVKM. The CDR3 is CASSLEETQYF. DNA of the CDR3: TGTGCCAGCAGTTTGGAGGAGACCCAGTACTTC.

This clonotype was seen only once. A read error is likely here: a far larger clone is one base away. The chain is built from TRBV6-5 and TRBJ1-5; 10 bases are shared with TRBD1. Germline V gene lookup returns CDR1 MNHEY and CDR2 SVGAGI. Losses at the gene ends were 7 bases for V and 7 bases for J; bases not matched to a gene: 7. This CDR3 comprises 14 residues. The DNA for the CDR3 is TGTGCCAGCAATCAGGACAGGGGGAGCCAGCCCCAGCATTTT. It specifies CASNQDRGSQPQHF.

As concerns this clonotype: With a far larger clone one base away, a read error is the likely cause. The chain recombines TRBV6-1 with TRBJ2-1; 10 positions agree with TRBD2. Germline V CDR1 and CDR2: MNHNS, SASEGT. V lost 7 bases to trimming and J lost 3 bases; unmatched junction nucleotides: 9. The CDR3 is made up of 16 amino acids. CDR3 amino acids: CASIDSASGGYNEQFF. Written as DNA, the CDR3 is TGTGCCAGCATTGACTCGGCTAGCGGGGGCTACAATGAGCAGTTCTTC.

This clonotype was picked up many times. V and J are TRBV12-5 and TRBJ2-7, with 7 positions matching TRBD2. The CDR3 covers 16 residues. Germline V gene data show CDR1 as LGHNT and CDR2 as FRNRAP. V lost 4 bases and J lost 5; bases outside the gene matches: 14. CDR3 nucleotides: TGTGCTAGTGGTTGGGGCGAGGCGGGAGTACTCCACGAGCAGTACTTC. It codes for CASGWGEAGVLHEQYF.

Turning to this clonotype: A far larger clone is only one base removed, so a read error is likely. Here the CDR3 reads CASSVAGNQPQHF. Here the CDR3 DNA reads TGTGCCAGTAGTGTTGCCGGGAATCAGCCCCAGCATTTT. This chain connects TRBV30 to TRBJ1-5; D is unresolved. V dropped 8 bases and J dropped 4 bases, with 15 bases sitting between them. Looked up from germline, CDR1 is GTSNPN and CDR2 is SVGIG (reference sequence). The CDR3 extends over 13 amino acids.

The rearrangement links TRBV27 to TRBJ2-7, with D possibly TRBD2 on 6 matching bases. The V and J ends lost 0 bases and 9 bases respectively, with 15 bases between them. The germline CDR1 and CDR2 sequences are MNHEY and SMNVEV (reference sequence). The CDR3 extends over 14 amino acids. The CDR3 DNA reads TGTGCCAGCAGTTTATCTGCGGGACGGCAGTGGCAGTACTTC. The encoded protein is CASSLSAGRQWQYF.